The sequence of this TCR beta chain was determined in a study of blood T cell repertoires in COVID-19. It was during active infection that Seattle patients were enrolled and then longitudinally followed. From germline, CDR1 is MNHEY and CDR2 SVGAGI. J lost 2 bases, V lost 6 bases, and 7 bases had no gene match. CDR3 length: 15 amino acids. Methods used by the authors: Amplification from reference gene primers served as the basis for estimated nucleated cell counts. Generated by immunoSEQ multiplex PCR, the TCRdb table keeps only in-frame clones and is missing some. V, J and clone size are those of that table, while D and trimming were read from the DNA. This sample has a few hundred thousand clones; 80% to 95% occur once, and the top ten carry roughly 7%. This clone has just one count.

This sequence originates from a woman in her 30s with COVID-19, enrolled during active disease. The chain is built from TRBV6-5 and TRBJ1-2; 9 nucleotides line up with TRBD1. Sequencing was done on a sample of peripheral blood. The chain's CDR3 is CASSRPGQGNYGYTF. The CDR3 DNA sequence: TGTGCCAGCAGCAGACCGGGACAGGGCAACTATGGCTACACCTTC.